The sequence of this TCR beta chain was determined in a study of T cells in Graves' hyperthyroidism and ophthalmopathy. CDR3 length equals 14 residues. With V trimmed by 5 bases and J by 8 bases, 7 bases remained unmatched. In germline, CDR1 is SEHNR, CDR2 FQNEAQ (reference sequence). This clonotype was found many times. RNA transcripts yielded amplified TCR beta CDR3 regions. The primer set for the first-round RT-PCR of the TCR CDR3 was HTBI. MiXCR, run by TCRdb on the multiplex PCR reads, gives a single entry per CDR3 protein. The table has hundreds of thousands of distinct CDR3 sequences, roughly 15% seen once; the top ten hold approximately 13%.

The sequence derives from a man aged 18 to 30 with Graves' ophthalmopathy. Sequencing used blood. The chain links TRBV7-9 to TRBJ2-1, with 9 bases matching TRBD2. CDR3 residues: CASSPRTSEDEQFF. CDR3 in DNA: TGTGCCAGCAGCCCCCGGACTAGCGAGGATGAGCAGTTCTTC. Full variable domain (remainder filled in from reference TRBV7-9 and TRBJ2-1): DTGVSQNPRHKITKRGQNVTFRCDPISEHNRLYWYRQTLGQGPEFLTYFQNEAQLEKSRLLSDRFSAERPKGSFSTLEIQRTEQGDSAMYLCASSPRTSEDEQFFGPGTRLTVL.